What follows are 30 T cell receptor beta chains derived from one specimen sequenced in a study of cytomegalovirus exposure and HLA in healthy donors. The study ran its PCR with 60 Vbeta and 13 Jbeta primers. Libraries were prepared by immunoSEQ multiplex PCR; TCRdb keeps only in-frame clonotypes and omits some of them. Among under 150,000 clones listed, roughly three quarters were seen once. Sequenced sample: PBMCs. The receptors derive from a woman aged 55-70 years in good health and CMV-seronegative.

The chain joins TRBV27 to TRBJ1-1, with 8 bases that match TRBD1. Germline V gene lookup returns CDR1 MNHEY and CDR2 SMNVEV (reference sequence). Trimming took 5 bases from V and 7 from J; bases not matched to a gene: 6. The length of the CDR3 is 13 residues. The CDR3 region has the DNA TGTGCCAGCAGTACAGGGGGTTCTAATGAAGCTTTCTTT. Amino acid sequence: CASSTGGSNEAFF.

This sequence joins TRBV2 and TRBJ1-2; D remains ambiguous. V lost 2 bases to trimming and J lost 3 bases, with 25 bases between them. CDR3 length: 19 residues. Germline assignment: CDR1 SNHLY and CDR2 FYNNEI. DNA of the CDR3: TGTGCCAGCAGTGAAAGTTTTAGGTTACGGACTAAACCCGACTATGGCTACACCTTC. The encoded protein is CASSESFRLRTKPDYGYTF.

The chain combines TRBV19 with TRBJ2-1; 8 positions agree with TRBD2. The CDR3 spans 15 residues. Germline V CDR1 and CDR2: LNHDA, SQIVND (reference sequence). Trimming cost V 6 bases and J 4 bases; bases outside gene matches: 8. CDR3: CASSPGGRRYNEQFF. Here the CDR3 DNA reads TGTGCCAGTAGCCCGGGGGGGCGAAGGTACAATGAGCAGTTCTTC.

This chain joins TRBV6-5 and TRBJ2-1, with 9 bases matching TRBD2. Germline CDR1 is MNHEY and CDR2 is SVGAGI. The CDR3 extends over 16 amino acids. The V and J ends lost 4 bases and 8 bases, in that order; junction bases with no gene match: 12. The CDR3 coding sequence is TGTGCCAGCAGTTCCAGACGGGCGGGAGGGGAATATGAGCAGTTCTTC. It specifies CASSSRRAGGEYEQFF.

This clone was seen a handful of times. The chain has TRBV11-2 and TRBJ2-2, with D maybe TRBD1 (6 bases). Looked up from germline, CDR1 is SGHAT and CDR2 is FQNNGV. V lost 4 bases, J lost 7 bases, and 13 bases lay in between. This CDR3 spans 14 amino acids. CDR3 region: CASSSRGLGGELFF. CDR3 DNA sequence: TGTGCCAGCAGCTCCAGGGGTTTGGGCGGGGAGCTGTTTTTT.

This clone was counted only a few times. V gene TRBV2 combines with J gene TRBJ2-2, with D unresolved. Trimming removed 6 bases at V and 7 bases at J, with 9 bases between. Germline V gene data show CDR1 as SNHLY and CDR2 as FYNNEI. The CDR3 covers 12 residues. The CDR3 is CASSLLGGELFF. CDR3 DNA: TGTGCCAGCAGCCTCCTAGGCGGGGAGCTGTTTTTT.

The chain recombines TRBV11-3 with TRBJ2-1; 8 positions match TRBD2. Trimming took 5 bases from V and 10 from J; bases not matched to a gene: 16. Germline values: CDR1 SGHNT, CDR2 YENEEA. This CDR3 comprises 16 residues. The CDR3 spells CASSRGGDSGKGEQFF. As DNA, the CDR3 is TGTGCCAGCAGCCGGGGGGGCGATAGCGGGAAGGGGGAGCAGTTCTTC.

The CDR3 spells CASSQAAGDNTGELFF. The CDR3 nucleotides read TGTGCCAGCAGCCAAGCCGCGGGAGACAACACCGGGGAGCTGTTTTTT. The J gene is TRBJ2-2, the V gene TRBV7-9; TRBD2 agrees at 7 bases. The CDR3 contains 16 residues. With 5 bases clipped from V and 2 bases from J, the junction kept 8 bases outside the gene matches. Germline values: CDR1 SEHNR, CDR2 FQNEAQ (reference sequence). Full variable domain (outside the CDR3, taken from reference TRBV7-9 and TRBJ2-2): DTGVSQNPRHKITKRGQNVTFRCDPISEHNRLYWYRQTLGQGPEFLTYFQNEAQLEKSRLLSDRFSAERPKGSFSTLEIQRTEQGDSAMYLCASSQAAGDNTGELFFGEGSRLTVL.

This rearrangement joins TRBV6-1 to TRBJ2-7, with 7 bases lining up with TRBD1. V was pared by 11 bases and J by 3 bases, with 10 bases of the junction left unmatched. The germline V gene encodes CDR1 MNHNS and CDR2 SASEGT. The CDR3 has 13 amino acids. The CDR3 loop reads CAGREGARYEQYF. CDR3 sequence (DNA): TGTGCCGGGCGAGAGGGGGCCCGCTACGAGCAGTACTTC.

The CDR3 DNA reads TGTGCCAGCAGCCCCTTTGGCCGGGGGAGTAACTATGGCTACACCTTC. It codes for CASSPFGRGSNYGYTF. The genes are TRBV16 and TRBJ1-2; a weak D match, TRBD1 (5 bases). This CDR3 spans 16 amino acids. Germline assignment: CDR1 KGHSY and CDR2 FQNENV. Trimming removed 4 bases at V and 1 base at J, with 16 bases between.

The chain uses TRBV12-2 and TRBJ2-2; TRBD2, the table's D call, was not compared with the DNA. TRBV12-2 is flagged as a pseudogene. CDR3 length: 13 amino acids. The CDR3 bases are TGTGCAAGTCGCTCTAGCCCCACCGGGGAGCTGTTTTTT. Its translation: CASRSSPTGELFF.

CDR3 in DNA: TGTGCCAGCAGCTCGCCGTCCGGGGGGGGGCCGGTCACTGAAGCTTTCTTT. Its translation: CASSSPSGGGPVTEAFF. The rearrangement links TRBV7-3 to TRBJ1-1; D may be TRBD1 (6 bases). This CDR3 is 17 amino acids long. CDR1 and CDR2 from the germline V gene are SGHTA and FQGTGA. The V end lost 4 bases, the J end lost 4 bases, and 22 bases lay between the germline ends.

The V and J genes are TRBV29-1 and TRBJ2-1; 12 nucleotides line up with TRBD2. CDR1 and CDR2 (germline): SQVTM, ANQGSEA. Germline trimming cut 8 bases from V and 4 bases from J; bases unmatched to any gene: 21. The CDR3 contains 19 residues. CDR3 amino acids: CSFRPEASGRDVVYNEQFF. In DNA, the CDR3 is TGCAGCTTCCGACCCGAGGCTAGCGGGAGGGACGTTGTATACAATGAGCAGTTCTTC.

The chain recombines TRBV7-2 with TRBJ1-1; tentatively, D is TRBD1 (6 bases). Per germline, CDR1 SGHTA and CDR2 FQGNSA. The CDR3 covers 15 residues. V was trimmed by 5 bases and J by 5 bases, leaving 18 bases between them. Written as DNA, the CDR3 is TGTGCCAGCAGCCCCCGAGGGCGGGGGCGAACTGAAGCTTTCTTT. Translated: CASSPRGRGRTEAFF. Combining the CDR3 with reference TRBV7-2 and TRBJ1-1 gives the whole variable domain GAGVSQSPSNKVTEKGKDVELRCDPISGHTALYWYRQSLGQGLEFLIYFQGNSAPDKSGLPSDRFSAERTGGSVSTLTIQRTQQEDSAVYLCASSPRGRGRTEAFFGQGTRLTVV.

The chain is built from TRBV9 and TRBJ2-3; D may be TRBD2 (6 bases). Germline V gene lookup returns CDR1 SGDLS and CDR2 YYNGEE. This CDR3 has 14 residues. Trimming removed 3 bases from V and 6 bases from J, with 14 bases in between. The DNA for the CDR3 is TGTGCCAGCAGCGCGGGACTGGGGGAGGATACGCAGTATTTT. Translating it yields CASSAGLGEDTQYF.

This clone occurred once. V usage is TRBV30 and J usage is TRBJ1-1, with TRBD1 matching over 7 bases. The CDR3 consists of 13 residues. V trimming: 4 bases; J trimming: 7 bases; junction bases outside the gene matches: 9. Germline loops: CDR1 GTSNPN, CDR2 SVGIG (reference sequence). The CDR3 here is CAWTQTSGGEAFF. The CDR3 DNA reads TGTGCCTGGACTCAAACCTCAGGGGGTGAAGCTTTCTTT.

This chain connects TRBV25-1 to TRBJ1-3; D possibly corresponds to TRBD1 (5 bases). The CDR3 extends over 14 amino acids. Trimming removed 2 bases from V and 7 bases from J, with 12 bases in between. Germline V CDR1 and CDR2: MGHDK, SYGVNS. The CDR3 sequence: CASSETGLGNTIYF. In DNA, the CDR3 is TGTGCCAGCAGTGAAACAGGCCTAGGGAACACCATATATTTT.

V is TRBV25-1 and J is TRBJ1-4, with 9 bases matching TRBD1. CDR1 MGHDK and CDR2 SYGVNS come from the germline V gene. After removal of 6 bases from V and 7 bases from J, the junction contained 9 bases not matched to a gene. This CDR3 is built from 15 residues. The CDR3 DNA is TGTGCCAGCAGCTTCACAGGGGGCGCGGGTGAAAAACTGTTTTTT. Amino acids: CASSFTGGAGEKLFF.

The CDR3 sequence is CASSVEAKNYGYTF. CDR3 DNA: TGTGCCAGCAGCGTAGAAGCCAAAAACTATGGCTACACCTTC. This sequence joins TRBV9 and TRBJ1-2; no reliable D call. The CDR3 is 14 amino acids. V was pared by 0 bases and J by 2 bases, with 8 bases between. CDR1 and CDR2 (germline): SGDLS, YYNGEE.

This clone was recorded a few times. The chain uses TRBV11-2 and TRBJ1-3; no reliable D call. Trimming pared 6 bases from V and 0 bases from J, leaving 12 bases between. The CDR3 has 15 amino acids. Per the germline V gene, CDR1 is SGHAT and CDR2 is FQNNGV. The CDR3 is CASRRDGGSGNTIYF. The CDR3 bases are TGTGCCAGCAGACGTGACGGCGGCTCTGGAAACACCATATATTTT.

CDR3 residues: CASSRRDSPAQYF. CDR3 nucleotide sequence: TGCGCCAGCAGCCGACGGGACTCCCCTGCCCAGTACTTC. The rearrangement uses TRBV4-1 and TRBJ2-5; D might be TRBD2 (6 bases). The CDR3 is 13 residues long. With 4 bases removed from V and 9 bases from J, the gap between germline ends came to 15 bases. Germline V gives CDR1 MGHRA, CDR2 YSYEKL.

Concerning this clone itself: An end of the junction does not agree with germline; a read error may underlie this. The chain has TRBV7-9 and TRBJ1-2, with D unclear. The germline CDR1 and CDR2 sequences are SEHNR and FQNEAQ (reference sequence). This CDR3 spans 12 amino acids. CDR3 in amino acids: CSSSSNFNGYTF. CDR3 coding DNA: TGTTCCAGCAGCTCCAACTTCAATGGCTACACCTTC.

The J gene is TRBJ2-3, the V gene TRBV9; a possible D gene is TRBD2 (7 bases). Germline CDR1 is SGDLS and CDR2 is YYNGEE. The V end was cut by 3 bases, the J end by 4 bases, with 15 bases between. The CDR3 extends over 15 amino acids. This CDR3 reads CASSGGGGGADTQYF. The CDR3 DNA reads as TGTGCCAGCAGCGGGGGGGGCGGAGGGGCAGATACGCAGTATTTT.

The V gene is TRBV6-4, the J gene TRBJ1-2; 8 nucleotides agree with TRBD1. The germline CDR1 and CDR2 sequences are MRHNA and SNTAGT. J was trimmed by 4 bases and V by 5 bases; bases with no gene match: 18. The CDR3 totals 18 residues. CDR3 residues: CASSSRLGTGNRTYGYTF. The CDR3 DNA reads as TGTGCCAGCAGTTCTCGGCTCGGGACAGGCAATAGGACCTATGGCTACACCTTC.

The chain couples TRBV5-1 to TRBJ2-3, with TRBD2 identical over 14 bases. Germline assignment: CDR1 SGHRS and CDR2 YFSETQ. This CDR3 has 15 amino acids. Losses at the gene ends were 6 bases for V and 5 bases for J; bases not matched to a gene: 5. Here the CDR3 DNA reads TGCGCCAGCACAGGGACTAGCGGGAGAGAAGATACGCAGTATTTT. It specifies CASTGTSGREDTQYF.

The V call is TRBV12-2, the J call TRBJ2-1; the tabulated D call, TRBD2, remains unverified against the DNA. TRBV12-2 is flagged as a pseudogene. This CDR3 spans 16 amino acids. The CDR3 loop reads CASRLATDLVSGEQFF. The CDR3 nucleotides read TGTGCAAGTCGCTTAGCGACGGACCTGGTCAGCGGTGAGCAGTTCTTC.

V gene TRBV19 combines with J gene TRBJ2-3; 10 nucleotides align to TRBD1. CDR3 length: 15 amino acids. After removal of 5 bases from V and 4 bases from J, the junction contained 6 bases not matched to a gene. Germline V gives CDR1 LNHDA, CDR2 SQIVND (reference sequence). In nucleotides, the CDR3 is TGTGCCAGTAGTTACAGAGGGACAGGGGCAGATACGCAGTATTTT. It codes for CASSYRGTGADTQYF.

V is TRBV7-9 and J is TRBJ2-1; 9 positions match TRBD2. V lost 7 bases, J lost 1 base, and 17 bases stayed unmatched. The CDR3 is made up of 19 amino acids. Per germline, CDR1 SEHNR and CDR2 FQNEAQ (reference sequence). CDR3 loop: CASTTGVSGSSRSYNEQFF. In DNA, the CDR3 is TGTGCCAGCACCACAGGGGTTAGCGGGAGTTCGAGGTCCTACAATGAGCAGTTCTTC. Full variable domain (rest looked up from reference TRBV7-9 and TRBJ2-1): DTGVSQNPRHKITKRGQNVTFRCDPISEHNRLYWYRQTLGQGPEFLTYFQNEAQLEKSRLLSDRFSAERPKGSFSTLEIQRTEQGDSAMYLCASTTGVSGSSRSYNEQFFGPGTRLTVL.

The CDR3 loop reads CASSYLPPGQGTEAFF. The CDR3, as DNA: TGCGCCAGCAGCTATCTACCCCCGGGACAGGGGACTGAAGCTTTCTTT. V and J are TRBV5-1 and TRBJ1-1; TRBD1 matches at 10 bases. The ends lost 3 bases at V and 5 bases at J; junction bases unmatched: 10. The CDR3 runs to 16 residues. CDR1 SGHRS and CDR2 YFSETQ come from the germline V gene.

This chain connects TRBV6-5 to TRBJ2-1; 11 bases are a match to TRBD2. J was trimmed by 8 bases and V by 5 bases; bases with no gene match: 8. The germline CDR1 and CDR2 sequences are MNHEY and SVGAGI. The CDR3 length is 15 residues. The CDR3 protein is CASSTSGRRYYEQFF. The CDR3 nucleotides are TGTGCCAGCAGTACTAGCGGGAGAAGGTATTATGAGCAGTTCTTC.